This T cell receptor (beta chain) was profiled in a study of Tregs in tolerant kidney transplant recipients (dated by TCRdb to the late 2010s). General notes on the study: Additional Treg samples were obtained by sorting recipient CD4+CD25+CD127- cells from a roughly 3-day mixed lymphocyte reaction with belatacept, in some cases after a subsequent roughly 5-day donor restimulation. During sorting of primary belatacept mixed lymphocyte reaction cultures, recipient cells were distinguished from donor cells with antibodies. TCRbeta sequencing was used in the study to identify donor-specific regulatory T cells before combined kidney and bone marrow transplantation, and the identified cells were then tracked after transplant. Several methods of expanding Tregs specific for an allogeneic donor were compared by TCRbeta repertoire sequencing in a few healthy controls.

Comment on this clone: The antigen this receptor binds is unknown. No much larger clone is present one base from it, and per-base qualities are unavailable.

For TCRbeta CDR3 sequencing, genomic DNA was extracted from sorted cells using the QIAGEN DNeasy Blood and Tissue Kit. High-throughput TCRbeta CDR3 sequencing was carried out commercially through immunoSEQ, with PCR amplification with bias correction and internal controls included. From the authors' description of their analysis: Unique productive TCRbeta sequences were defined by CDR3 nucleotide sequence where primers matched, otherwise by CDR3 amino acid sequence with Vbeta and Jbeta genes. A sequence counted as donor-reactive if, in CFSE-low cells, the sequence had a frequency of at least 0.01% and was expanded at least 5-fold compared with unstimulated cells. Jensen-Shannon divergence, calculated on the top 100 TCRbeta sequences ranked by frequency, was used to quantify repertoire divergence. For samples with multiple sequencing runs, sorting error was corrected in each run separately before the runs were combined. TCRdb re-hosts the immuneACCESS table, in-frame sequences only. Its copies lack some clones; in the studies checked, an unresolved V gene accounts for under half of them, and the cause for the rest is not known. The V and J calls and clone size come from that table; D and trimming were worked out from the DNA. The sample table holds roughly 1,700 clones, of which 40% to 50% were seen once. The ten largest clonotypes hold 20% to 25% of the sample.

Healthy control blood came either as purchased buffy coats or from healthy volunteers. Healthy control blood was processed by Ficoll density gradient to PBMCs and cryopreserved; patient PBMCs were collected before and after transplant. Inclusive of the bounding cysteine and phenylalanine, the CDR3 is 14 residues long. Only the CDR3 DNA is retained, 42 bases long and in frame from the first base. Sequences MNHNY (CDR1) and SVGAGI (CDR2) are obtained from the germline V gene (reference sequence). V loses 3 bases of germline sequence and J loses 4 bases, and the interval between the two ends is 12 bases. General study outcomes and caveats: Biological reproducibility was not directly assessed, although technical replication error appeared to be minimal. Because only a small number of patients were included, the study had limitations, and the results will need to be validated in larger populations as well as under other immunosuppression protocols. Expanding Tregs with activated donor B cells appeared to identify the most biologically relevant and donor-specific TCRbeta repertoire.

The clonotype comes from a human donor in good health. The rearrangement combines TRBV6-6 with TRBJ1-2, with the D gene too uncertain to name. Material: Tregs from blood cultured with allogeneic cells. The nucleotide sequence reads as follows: TGTGCCAGCAGTTATCAAGACGGACGCTATGGCTACACCTTC. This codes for CASSYQDGRYGYTF.